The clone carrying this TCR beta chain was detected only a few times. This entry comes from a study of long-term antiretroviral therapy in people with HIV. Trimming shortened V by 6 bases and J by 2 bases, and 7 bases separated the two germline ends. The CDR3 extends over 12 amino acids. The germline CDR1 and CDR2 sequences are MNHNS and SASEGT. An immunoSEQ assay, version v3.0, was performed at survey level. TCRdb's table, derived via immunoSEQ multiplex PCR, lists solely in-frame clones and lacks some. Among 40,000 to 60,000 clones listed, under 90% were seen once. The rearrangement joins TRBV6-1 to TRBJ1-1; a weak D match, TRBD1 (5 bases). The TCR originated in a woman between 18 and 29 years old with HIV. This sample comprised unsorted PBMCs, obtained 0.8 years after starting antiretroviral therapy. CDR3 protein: CASRRGNTEAFF. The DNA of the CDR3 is TGTGCCAGCAGAAGGGGAAACACTGAAGCTTTCTTT.